This T cell receptor (beta chain) was captured by sequencing in a study of Ad26.COV2.S vaccination and SARS-CoV-2 variants. On the study more broadly: Ad26.COV2.S given intramuscularly, once or twice 56 days apart.

Study results and caveats: Total T cell responses were possibly underestimated by TCR breadth and depth analyses. Spike-specific TCR breadth was greater in vaccine than placebo recipients.

Repertoires were generated with immunoSEQ multiplex PCR, while TCRdb's copy carries only in-frame clones and drops some. Altogether about 400,000 clones are present, approximately 90% being singletons, with the ten largest covering approximately 1.7%. Worth noting for this clone: Its antigen is currently unknown.

Treatment specified: 19 received Ad26.COV2.S at low or high dose, single or two shots; roughly five received placebo; per-sample allocation not given. Repertoires come from day 63 after the first vaccine or placebo injection. The V gene's germline CDR1 is SGHVS and CDR2 FQNEAQ. CDR3 length: 16 amino acids. The V end was cut by 4 bases, the J end by 2 bases, with 18 bases between. The TCR sequence derives from a person between 18 and 60 years old who received the Ad26.COV2.S COVID-19 vaccine or a placebo. This sequence joins TRBV7-8 and TRBJ2-7; D could derive from TRBD1 or TRBD2 (5 bases each). Sequenced material: peripheral blood, taken in a trial of Ad26.COV2.S vaccine versus placebo. CDR3 bases: TGTGCCAGCAGCTCCACCCTACGGGACCGCCCCTACGAGCAGTACTTC. Its translation: CASSSTLRDRPYEQYF.